This T cell receptor (beta chain) was profiled in a study of blood T cells in healthy people across ages. A second roughly 6 to 12 cycle PCR used barcoded and J-beta primers. TCRdb fed the 5' RACE reads into MiXCR, producing one record per CDR3 protein. The sample consists of about 1.4 million distinct CDR3 sequences, around 59% of them appearing once. Germline V CDR1 and CDR2: MGHDK, SYGVNS. Trimming took 9 bases from V and 2 from J, leaving 15 bases between them. There are 14 residues in the CDR3. This sequence originates from a man younger than 35 in good health. The chain has TRBV25-1 and TRBJ2-3; tentative D call: TRBD1 (6 bases). The sample consisted of blood. This chain's CDR3 is CASTGQGPTDTQYF. The DNA of the CDR3 is TGTGCCAGTACAGGGCAGGGCCCCACAGATACGCAGTATTTT. Using reference TRBV25-1 and TRBJ2-3 for the parts outside the CDR3, the full variable domain is EADIYQTPRYLVIGTGKKITLECSQTMGHDKMYWYQQDPGMELHLIHYSYGVNSTEKGDLSSESTVSRIRTEHFPLTLESARPSHTSQYLCASTGQGPTDTQYFGPGTRLTVL.